These 21 T cell receptor beta chains were sequenced from one sample in a study of T cell responses to AZD1222 COVID-19 vaccine. Profiling relied on immunoSEQ multiplex PCR, and the TCRdb table lists in-frame clones only, not all of them. The sample includes around 170,000 clones, approximately 91% of them seen just once. The specimen was peripheral blood, collected on day 0 of AZD1222 vaccination. The receptors here all came from an adult in good health.

CDR3 nucleotides: TGTGCCAGGGGTGGTGGACAGGGGTCCTACAATGAGCAGTTCTTC. It codes for CARGGGQGSYNEQFF. The rearrangement links TRBV2 to TRBJ2-1; 9 bases align to TRBD1. The CDR3 is 15 amino acids. The V gene end was trimmed by 9 bases and the J gene end by 1 base; junction bases not matched to a gene: 7. CDR1 is SNHLY and CDR2 is FYNNEI in the germline V gene.

The rearrangement joins TRBV14 to TRBJ1-2, with a possible D match to TRBD1 (6 bases). Germline loops: CDR1 SGHDN, CDR2 FVKESK. V lost 1 base to trimming and J lost 2 bases, with 8 bases between them. The length of the CDR3 is 14 residues. This CDR3 reads CASSQVDRNYGYTF. CDR3 DNA sequence: TGTGCCAGCAGCCAAGTCGACAGGAACTATGGCTACACCTTC.

The chain carries TRBV24-1 and TRBJ1-2; the match to TRBD1 covers 11 bases. This CDR3 comprises 14 residues. V gave up 6 bases and J gave up 4 bases; unmatched junction bases: 3. Germline V gene lookup returns CDR1 KGHDR and CDR2 SFDVKD. CDR3 sequence (DNA): TGTGCCACCAGTCCGGGACAGGGGGTCTATGGCTACACCTTC. This gives the protein CATSPGQGVYGYTF.

V and J are TRBV16 and TRBJ1-5; D perhaps matches TRBD1 (5 bases). The CDR3 is 18 amino acids. From germline, CDR1 is KGHSY and CDR2 FQNENV. V was clipped by 2 bases and J by 0 bases, with 17 bases between them. CDR3 sequence: CASSQVGGVNDSNQPQHF. CDR3 DNA sequence: TGTGCCAGCAGCCAAGTGGGAGGGGTGAACGATAGCAATCAGCCCCAGCATTTT.

J is TRBJ2-1 and V is TRBV4-1; the match to TRBD2 covers 11 bases. The germline CDR1 and CDR2 sequences are MGHRA and YSYEKL. CDR3 length: 16 amino acids. V lost 8 bases and J lost 4; bases outside the gene matches: 10. Here the CDR3 reads CASGQPGLADYNEQFF. The CDR3 region has the DNA TGCGCCAGCGGACAACCGGGACTAGCGGATTACAATGAGCAGTTCTTC.

The chain couples TRBV7-3 to TRBJ1-2, with TRBD1 identical over 8 bases. The V segment lost 1 base and the J segment 4 bases; nucleotides outside the gene matches: 5. Germline V gene data show CDR1 as SGHTA and CDR2 as FQGTGA. The CDR3 contains 15 residues. The CDR3 region has the DNA TGTGCCAGCAGCTTAATACCGGGACAGGTCTATGGCTACACCTTC. This translates into CASSLIPGQVYGYTF.

J is TRBJ2-7 and V is TRBV5-1; D is perhaps TRBD2 (6 bases). There are 12 residues in the CDR3. With 1 base removed from V and 6 bases from J, the gap between germline ends came to 8 bases. Germline V gene sequence: CDR1 SGHRS, CDR2 YFSETQ. In DNA, the CDR3 is TGCGCCAGCAGCTTGCCCGGGGGCGAGCAGTACTTC. Its translation: CASSLPGGEQYF.

The chain recombines TRBV3-1 (or the pseudogene TRBV3-2) with TRBJ1-6, with D possibly TRBD1 on 5 matching bases. The CDR3 runs 15 residues. Germline V gives CDR1 LGHDT, CDR2 YNNKEL (reference sequence). Trimming removed 5 bases from V and 3 bases from J, with 11 bases in between. As DNA, the CDR3 is TGTGCCAGCAGCACCCGGGACCTCTATAATTCACCCCTCCACTTT. As protein: CASSTRDLYNSPLHF.

The chain joins TRBV13 to TRBJ1-2; 9 bases match TRBD1. V trimming: 4 bases; J trimming: 1 base; junction bases outside the gene matches: 4. There are 15 residues in the CDR3. Germline V lookup: CDR1 PRHDT, CDR2 FYEKMQ (reference sequence). The CDR3 DNA is TGTGCCAGCAGCTATGAGGGACAGGGTAACTATGGCTACACCTTC. Translating gives CASSYEGQGNYGYTF.

The V call is TRBV6-5, the J call TRBJ1-2; perhaps TRBD1 as D (6 bases). Germline V gene data show CDR1 as MNHEY and CDR2 as SVGAGI. V lost 5 bases and J 4 bases, leaving 11 bases between the germline ends. The CDR3 sequence is 13 residues long. The CDR3 sequence: CASSSRGTYGYTF. The CDR3 DNA is TGTGCCAGCAGTAGCAGGGGTACCTATGGCTACACCTTC.

J is TRBJ2-7 and V is TRBV4-3, with D tentatively TRBD1 (8 bases). The CDR3 has 17 amino acids. Germline V lookup: CDR1 LGHNA, CDR2 YSLEER. Trimming took 0 bases from V and 4 from J, leaving 19 bases between them. Here the CDR3 reads CASSQDLYTGGDYEQYF. CDR3 coding DNA: TGCGCCAGCAGCCAAGATCTTTATACAGGGGGGGATTACGAGCAGTACTTC.

Note on this clone: Mismatch with germline at one junction end may stem from a read error. V gene TRBV7-7 combines with J gene TRBJ2-5; D not certain. Germline V gives CDR1 SSHAT, CDR2 FNYEAQ (reference sequence). The length of the CDR3 is 13 residues. The CDR3 region is CASSLWQQETQYF. The CDR3 DNA reads TGTGCTAGCAGCTTATGGCAGCAAGAGACCCAGTACTTC.

The chain recombines TRBV29-1 with TRBJ2-7; 10 bases map to TRBD2. Per germline, CDR1 SQVTM and CDR2 ANQGSEA. The CDR3 extends over 12 amino acids. V dropped 6 bases and J dropped 2; count of bases not matched to a gene: 1. This CDR3 reads CSVGLAAYEQYF. For the CDR3, the DNA is TGCAGCGTAGGACTAGCGGCCTACGAGCAGTACTTC.

DNA of the CDR3: TGTGCCAGCAGCTTTCCGGCGAGCACTGAAGCTTTCTTT. Translation gives CASSFPASTEAFF. The J gene is TRBJ1-1, the V gene TRBV11-1; D unresolved. Germline V gene lookup returns CDR1 SGHAT and CDR2 FQDESV (reference sequence). This CDR3 contains 13 residues. The V gene lost 3 bases and the J gene lost 4 bases, with 9 bases spanning the gap.

The chain combines TRBV28 with TRBJ1-5; no clear D gene. This CDR3 region has 14 residues. With 3 bases removed from V and 3 bases from J, the gap between germline ends came to 9 bases. Germline V gives CDR1 MDHEN, CDR2 SYDVKM. CDR3 residues: CASSLRSVNQPQHF. For the CDR3, the DNA is TGTGCCAGCAGTTTGCGGTCGGTCAATCAGCCCCAGCATTTT.

The genes are TRBV12-3 or TRBV12-4 and TRBJ2-7, with D uncertain. The V end was cut by 2 bases, the J end by 4 bases, with 6 bases between. This CDR3 spans 12 amino acids. DNA for the CDR3: TGTGCCAGCAGTTTATATGGGTACGAGCAGTACTTC. It specifies CASSLYGYEQYF.

The chain is built from TRBV27 and TRBJ2-2, with D maybe TRBD1 (5 bases). Per germline, CDR1 MNHEY and CDR2 SMNVEV (reference sequence). Trimming took 7 bases from V and 1 from J, leaving 19 bases between them. This CDR3 spans 17 amino acids. The CDR3 nucleotides read TGTGCCAGCAATCTCGCATACAGGTTTGAGAACACCGGGGAGCTGTTTTTT. The encoded protein is CASNLAYRFENTGELFF.

The chain combines TRBV7-9 with TRBJ1-1, with 11 bases aligning to TRBD1. CDR1 is SEHNR, CDR2 FQNEAQ, per germline (reference sequence). The CDR3 consists of 14 residues. V was clipped by 6 bases and J by 6 bases; unmatched bases: 6. DNA of the CDR3: TGTGCCAGCAGAGGGAGGACAGGGGGCTCTGAAGCTTTCTTT. It yields the protein CASRGRTGGSEAFF.

The V and J genes are TRBV29-1 and TRBJ2-7; no clear D gene. Germline CDR1 reads SQVTM; CDR2 reads ANQGSEA. Trimming took off 1 base at V and 4 bases at J, with 5 bases between the two ends. CDR3 length: 11 amino acids. CDR3 sequence (DNA): TGCAGCGTTGAAGTGGGATACGAGCAGTACTTC. Translated: CSVEVGYEQYF.

This clone was recorded only once. The rearrangement joins TRBV6-2 or TRBV6-3 to TRBJ2-5, with 9 bases that match TRBD2. In germline, CDR1 is MNHEY, CDR2 SVGEGT. CDR3 length equals 12 residues. Germline trimming cut 2 bases from V and 14 bases from J; bases unmatched to any gene: 6. The CDR3 here is CASSYPSGRYYF. Here the CDR3 DNA reads TGTGCCAGCAGTTACCCAAGCGGGAGGTATTACTTC.

This clone has a single count. This rearrangement joins TRBV5-6 to TRBJ1-2; D remains unclear. The V gene lost 3 bases and the J gene lost 6 bases, with 6 bases spanning the gap. Germline CDR1 is SGHDT and CDR2 is YYEEEE. The CDR3 length is 11 residues. The CDR3 nucleotides are TGTGCCAGCAGCTCGTCGCATGGCTACACCTTC. It translates to CASSSSHGYTF. Complete variable domain (other parts from reference TRBV5-6 and TRBJ1-2): DAGVTQSPTHLIKTRGQQVTLRCSPKSGHDTVSWYQQALGQGPQFIFQYYEEEERQRGNFPDRFSGHQFPNYSSELNVNALLLGDSALYLCASSSSHGYTFGSGTRLTVV.